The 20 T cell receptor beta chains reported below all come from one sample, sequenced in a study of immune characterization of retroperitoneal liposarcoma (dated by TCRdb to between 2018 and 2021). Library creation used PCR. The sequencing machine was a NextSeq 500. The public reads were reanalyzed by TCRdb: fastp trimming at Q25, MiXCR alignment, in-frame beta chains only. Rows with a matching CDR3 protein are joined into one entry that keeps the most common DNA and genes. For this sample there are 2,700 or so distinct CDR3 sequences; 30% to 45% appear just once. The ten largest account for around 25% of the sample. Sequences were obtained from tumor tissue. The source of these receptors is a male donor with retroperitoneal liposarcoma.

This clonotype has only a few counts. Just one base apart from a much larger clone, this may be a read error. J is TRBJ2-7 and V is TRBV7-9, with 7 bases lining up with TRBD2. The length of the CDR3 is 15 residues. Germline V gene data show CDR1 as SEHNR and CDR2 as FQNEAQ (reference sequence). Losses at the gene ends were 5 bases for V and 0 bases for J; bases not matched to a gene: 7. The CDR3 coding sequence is TGTGCCAGCAGCAAGTGGCGGGGGAGCTCCTACGAGCAGTACTTC. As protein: CASSKWRGSSYEQYF.

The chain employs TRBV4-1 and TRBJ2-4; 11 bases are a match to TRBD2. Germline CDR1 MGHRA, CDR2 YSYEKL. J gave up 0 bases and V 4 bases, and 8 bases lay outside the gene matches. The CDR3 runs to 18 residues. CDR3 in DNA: TGCGCCAGCAGCCGGGGGACTAGCGGTACTATAGCCAAAAACATTCAGTACTTC. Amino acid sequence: CASSRGTSGTIAKNIQYF.

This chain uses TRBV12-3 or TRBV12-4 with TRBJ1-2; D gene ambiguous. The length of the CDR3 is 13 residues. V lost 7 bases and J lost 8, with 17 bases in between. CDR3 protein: CASTPLLTSGYTF. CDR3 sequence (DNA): TGTGCCAGCACCCCTCTACTCACCTCGGGCTACACCTTC.

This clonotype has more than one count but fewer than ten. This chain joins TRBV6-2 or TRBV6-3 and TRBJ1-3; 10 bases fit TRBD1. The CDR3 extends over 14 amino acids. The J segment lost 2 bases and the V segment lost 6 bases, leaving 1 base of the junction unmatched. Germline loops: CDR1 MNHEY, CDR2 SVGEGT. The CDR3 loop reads CASRGQGAGNTIYF. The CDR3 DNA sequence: TGTGCCAGCAGAGGACAGGGGGCTGGAAACACCATATATTTT.

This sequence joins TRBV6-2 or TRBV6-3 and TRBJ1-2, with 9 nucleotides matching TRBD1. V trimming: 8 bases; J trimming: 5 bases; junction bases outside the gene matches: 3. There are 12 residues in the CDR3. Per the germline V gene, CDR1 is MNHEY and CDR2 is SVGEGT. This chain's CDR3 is CASRTGAYGYTF. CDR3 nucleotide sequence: TGTGCCAGCCGGACAGGGGCTTATGGCTACACCTTC.

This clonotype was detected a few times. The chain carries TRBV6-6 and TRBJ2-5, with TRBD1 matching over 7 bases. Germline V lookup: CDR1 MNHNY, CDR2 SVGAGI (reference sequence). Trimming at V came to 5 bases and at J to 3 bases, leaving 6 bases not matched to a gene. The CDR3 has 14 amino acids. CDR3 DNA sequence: TGTGCCAGCAGTCCGATTGGGACAGAAGAGACCCAGTACTTC. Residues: CASSPIGTEETQYF.

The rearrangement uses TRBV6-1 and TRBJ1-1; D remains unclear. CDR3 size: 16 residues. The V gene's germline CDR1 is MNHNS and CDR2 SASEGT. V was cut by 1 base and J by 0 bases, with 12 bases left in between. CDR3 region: CASSEGPGDLNTEAFF. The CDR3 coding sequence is TGTGCCAGCAGTGAAGGCCCGGGAGACTTGAACACTGAAGCTTTCTTT.

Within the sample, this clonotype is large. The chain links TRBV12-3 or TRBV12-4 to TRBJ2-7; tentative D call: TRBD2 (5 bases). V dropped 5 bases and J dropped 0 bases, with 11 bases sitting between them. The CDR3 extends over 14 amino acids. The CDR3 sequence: CASSVREGSYEQYF. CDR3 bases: TGTGCCAGCAGTGTACGGGAAGGCTCCTACGAGCAGTACTTC.

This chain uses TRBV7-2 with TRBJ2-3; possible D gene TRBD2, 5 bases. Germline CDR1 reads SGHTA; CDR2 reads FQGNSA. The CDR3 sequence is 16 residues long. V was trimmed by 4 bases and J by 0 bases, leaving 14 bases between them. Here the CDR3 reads CASSSQRTLSTDTQYF. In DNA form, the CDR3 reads TGTGCCAGCAGCTCACAGCGGACTCTAAGCACAGATACGCAGTATTTT.

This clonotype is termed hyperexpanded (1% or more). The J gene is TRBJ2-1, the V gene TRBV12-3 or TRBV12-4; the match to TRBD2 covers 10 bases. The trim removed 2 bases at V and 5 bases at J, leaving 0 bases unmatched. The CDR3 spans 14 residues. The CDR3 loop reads CASSLLAGDNEQFF. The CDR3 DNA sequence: TGTGCCAGCAGTTTACTAGCGGGAGACAATGAGCAGTTCTTC.

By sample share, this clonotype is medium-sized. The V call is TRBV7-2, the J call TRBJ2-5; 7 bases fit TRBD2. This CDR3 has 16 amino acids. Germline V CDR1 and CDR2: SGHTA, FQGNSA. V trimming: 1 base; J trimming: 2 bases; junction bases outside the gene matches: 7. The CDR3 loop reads CASSLGGSGSQETQYF. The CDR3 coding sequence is TGTGCCAGCAGCTTAGGTGGTAGCGGGTCTCAAGAGACCCAGTACTTC.

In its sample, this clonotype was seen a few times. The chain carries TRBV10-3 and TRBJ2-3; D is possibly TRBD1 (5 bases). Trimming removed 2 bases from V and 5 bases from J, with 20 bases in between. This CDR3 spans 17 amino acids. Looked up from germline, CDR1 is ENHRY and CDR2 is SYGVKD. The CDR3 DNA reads TGTGCCATCAGTGAGCGCTCACTTAAGGATACAGGAGATACGCAGTATTTT. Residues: CAISERSLKDTGDTQYF.

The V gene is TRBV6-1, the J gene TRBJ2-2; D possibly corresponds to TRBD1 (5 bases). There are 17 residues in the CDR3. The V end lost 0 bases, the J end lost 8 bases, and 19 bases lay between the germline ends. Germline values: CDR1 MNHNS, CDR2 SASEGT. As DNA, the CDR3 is TGTGCCAGCAGTGAAGCAGCTATTGGACATCGTTGGGGGGAGCTGTTTTTT. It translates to CASSEAAIGHRWGELFF.

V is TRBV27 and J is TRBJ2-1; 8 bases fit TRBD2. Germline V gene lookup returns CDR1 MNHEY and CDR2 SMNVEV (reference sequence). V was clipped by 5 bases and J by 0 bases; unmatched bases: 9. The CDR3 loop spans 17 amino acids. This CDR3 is CASSLGLAWGSYNEQFF. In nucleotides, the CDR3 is TGTGCCAGCAGTCTCGGACTAGCCTGGGGCTCCTACAATGAGCAGTTCTTC.

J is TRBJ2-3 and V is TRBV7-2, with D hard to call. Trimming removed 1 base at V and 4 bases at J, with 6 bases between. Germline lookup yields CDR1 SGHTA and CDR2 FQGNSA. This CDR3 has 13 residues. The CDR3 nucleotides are TGTGCCAGCAGCTTAGTATTCGCAGATACGCAGTATTTT. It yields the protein CASSLVFADTQYF.

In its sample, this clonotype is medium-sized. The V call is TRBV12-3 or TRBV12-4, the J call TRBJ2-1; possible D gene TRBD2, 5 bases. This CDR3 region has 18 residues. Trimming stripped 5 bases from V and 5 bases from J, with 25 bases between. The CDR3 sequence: CASSKKQTLAGVDNEQFF. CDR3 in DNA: TGTGCCAGCAGTAAAAAGCAAACACTGGCCGGGGTTGACAATGAGCAGTTCTTC.

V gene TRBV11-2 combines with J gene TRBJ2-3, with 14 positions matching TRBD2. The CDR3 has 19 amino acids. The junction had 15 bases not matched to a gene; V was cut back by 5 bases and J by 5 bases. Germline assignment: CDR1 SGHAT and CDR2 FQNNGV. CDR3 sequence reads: CASSLTRTSGRFRGDTQYF. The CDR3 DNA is TGTGCCAGCAGCCTCACGAGGACTAGCGGGAGGTTCCGGGGAGATACGCAGTATTTT. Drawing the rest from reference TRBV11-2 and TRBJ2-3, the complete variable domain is EAGVAQSPRYKIIEKRQSVAFWCNPISGHATLYWYQQILGQGPKLLIQFQNNGVVDDSQLPKDRFSAERLKGVDSTLKIQPAKLEDSAVYLCASSLTRTSGRFRGDTQYFGPGTRLTVL.

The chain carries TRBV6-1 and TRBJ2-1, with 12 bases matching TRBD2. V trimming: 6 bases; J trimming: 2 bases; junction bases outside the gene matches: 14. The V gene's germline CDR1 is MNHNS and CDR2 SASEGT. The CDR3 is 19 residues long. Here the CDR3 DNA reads TGTGCCAGCAGGGACGACACTAGCGGGAGGACTCTTCCCTACAATGAGCAGTTCTTC. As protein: CASRDDTSGRTLPYNEQFF.

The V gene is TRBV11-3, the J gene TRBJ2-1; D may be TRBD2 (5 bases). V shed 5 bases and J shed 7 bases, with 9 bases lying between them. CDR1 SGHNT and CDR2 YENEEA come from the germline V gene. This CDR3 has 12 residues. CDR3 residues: CASSITRNEQFF. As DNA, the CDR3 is TGTGCCAGCAGCATTACTAGGAATGAGCAGTTCTTC. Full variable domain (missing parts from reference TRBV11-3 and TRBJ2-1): EAGVVQSPRYKIIEKKQPVAFWCNPISGHNTLYWYLQNLGQGPELLIRYENEEAVDDSQLPKDRFSAERLKGVDSTLKIQPAELGDSAVYLCASSITRNEQFFGPGTRLTVL.

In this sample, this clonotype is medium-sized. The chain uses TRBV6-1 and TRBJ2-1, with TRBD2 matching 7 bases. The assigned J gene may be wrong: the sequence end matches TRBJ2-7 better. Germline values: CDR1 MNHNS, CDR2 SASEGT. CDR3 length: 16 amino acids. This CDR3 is CASSWSKGGSVSEQYF. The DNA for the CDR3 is TGTGCCAGCAGTTGGTCCAAGGGCGGGAGCGTCAGTGAGCAGTACTTC.